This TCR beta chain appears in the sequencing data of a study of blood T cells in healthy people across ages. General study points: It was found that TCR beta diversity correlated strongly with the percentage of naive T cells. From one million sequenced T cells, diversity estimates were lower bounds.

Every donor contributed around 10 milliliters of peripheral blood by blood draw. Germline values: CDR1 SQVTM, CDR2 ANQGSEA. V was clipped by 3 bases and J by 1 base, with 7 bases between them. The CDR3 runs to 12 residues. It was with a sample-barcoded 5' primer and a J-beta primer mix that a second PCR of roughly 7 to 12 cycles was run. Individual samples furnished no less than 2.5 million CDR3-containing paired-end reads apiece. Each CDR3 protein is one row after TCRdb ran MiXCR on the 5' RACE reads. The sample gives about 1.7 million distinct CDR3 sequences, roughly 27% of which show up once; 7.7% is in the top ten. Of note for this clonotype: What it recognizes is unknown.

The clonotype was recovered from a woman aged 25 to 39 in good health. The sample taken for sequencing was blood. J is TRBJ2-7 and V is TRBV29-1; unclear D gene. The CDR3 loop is CSVEQNSYEQYF. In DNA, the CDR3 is TGCAGCGTTGAGCAGAATTCCTACGAGCAGTACTTC.